Listed here are 2 T cell receptor beta chains from one sample, sequenced in a study of Graves' ophthalmopathy and Graves' hyperthyroidism. The TCR beta CDR3 regions underwent amplification from RNA transcripts. Second-round multiplex PCR came after first-round RT-PCR with HTBI primers. TCRdb itself ran the multiplex PCR reads through MiXCR, one entry per CDR3 protein. The sample lists 150,000 or so distinct CDR3 sequences, 35% to 45% seen once, with 8% to 9% in the top ten. The material sequenced was peripheral blood. The receptors derive from a man under 40 with Graves' ophthalmopathy.

This clonotype was counted many times. The chain recombines TRBV6-4 with TRBJ1-5; 9 positions agree with TRBD1. Germline V gives CDR1 MRHNA, CDR2 SNTAGT. With V trimmed by 5 bases and J by 0 bases, 17 bases remained unmatched. This CDR3 contains 20 residues. In DNA, the CDR3 is TGTGCCAGCAGTCTCCCCCCCGTGGACAGGGGAACGTATAGCAATCAGCCCCAGCATTTT. This codes for CASSLPPVDRGTYSNQPQHF.

Ten or more counts support this clonotype. The CDR3 spells CASSRPRQGGTEAFF. The CDR3 coding sequence is TGTGCCAGTAGTAGACCCCGACAGGGCGGCACTGAAGCTTTCTTT. The rearrangement joins TRBV19 to TRBJ1-1, with TRBD1 matching over 7 bases. Germline CDR1 and CDR2: LNHDA and SQIVND (reference sequence). Trimming at V came to 4 bases and at J to 4 bases, leaving 9 bases not matched to a gene. The CDR3 length is 15 residues.